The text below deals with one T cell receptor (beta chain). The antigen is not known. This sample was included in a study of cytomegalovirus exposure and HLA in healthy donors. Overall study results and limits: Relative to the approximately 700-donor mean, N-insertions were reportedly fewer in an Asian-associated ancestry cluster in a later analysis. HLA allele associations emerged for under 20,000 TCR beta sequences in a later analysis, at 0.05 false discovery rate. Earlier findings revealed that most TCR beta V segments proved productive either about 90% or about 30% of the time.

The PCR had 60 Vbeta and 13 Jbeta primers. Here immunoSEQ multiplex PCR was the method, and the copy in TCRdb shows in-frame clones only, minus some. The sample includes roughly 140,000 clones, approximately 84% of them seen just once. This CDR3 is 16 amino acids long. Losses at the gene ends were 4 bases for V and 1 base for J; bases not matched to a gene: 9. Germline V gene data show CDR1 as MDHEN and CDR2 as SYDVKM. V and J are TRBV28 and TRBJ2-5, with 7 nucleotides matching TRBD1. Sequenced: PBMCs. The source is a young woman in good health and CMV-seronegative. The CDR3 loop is CASSYRQGRGQETQYF. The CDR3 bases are TGTGCCAGCAGTTATCGACAGGGAAGAGGCCAAGAGACCCAGTACTTC. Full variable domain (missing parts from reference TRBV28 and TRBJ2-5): DVKVTQSSRYLVKRTGEKVFLECVQDMDHENMFWYRQDPGLGLRLIYFSYDVKMKEKGDIPEGYSVSREKKERFSLILESASTNQTSMYLCASSYRQGRGQETQYFGPGTRLLVL.